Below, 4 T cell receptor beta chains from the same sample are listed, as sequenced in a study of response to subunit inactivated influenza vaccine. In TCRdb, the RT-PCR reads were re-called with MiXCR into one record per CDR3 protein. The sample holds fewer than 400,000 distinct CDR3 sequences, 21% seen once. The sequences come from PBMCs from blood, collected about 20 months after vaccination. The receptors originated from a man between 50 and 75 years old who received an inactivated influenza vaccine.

This CDR3 reads CSGASGPLETQYF. CDR3 coding DNA: TGCAGTGGCGCATCAGGGCCATTGGAGACCCAGTACTTC. V and J are TRBV20-1 and TRBJ2-5, with D perhaps TRBD1 (5 bases). The CDR3 has 13 residues. Between the trimmed V and J ends, which lost 7 bases and 5 bases, there was a span of 17 bases. CDR1 is DFQATT and CDR2 is SNEGSKA in the germline V gene (reference sequence).

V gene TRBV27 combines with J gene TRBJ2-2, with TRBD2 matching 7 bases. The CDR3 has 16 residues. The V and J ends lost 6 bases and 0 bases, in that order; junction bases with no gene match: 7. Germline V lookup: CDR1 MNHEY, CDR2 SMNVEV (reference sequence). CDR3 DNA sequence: TGTGCCAGCAGGACCCCGGGGGGTCCGAACACCGGGGAGCTGTTTTTT. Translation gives CASRTPGGPNTGELFF.

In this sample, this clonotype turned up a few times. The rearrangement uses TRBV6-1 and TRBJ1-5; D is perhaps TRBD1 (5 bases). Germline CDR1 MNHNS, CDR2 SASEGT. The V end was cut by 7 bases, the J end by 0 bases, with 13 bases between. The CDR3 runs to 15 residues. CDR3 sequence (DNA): TGTGCCAGCAAGGATGGGGACGCTAGCAATCAGCCCCAGCATTTT. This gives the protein CASKDGDASNQPQHF.

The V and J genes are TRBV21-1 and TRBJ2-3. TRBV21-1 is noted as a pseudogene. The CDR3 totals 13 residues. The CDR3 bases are TGTGCCAGCAGGAAGGACGGGACAGATACGCAGTATTTT. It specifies CASRKDGTDTQYF.